Sequencing of this T cell receptor beta chain was carried out in a study of T cells in Graves' hyperthyroidism and ophthalmopathy. Study conclusions and caveats: Among clonotypes expanded in thyroid above 0.001, most were also found in blood. Ophthalmopathy and stable hyperthyroidism were separated by a 13 V-J model.

CDR3 length equals 15 residues. Germline values: CDR1 SEHNR, CDR2 FQNEAQ (reference sequence). The trim removed 0 bases at V and 3 bases at J, leaving 2 bases unmatched. This clonotype came up many times. Antigen: not known. RNA transcripts served as the template for amplifying TCR beta CDR3 regions. An initial round of RT-PCR targeting the TCR CDR3 relied on the HTBI primer set. TCRdb re-called the multiplex PCR reads through MiXCR, storing one row per CDR3 protein. The repertoire holds approximately 400,000 distinct CDR3 sequences, with approximately 14% as singletons. PBMCs were sourced from more than 9 ml fresh peripheral blood.

Sequencing was carried out using blood. This sequence joins TRBV7-9 and TRBJ2-7, with 10 bases matching TRBD2. The sequence derives from a woman under 30 with Graves' hyperthyroidism that later progressed to Graves' ophthalmopathy. The CDR3 spells CASSLASGRNYEQYF. For the CDR3, the DNA is TGTGCCAGCAGCTTAGCTAGCGGGAGGAACTACGAGCAGTACTTC. The entire variable domain, with the rest obtained from reference TRBV7-9 and TRBJ2-7, is as follows: DTGVSQNPRHKITKRGQNVTFRCDPISEHNRLYWYRQTLGQGPEFLTYFQNEAQLEKSRLLSDRFSAERPKGSFSTLEIQRTEQGDSAMYLCASSLASGRNYEQYFGPGTRLTVT.